This T cell receptor beta chain stems from a study of PD-L1 blockade in urothelial cancer. Across the study: Bladder-origin urothelial cancer in males covered most of the roughly 29 patients. Once treatment had started, blood was analyzed at 3 weeks (second dose) and again at 6 weeks.

The CDR3 runs 15 residues. Germline V gene data show CDR1 as MNHNS and CDR2 as SASEGT. V gave up 3 bases and J gave up 0 bases, with 9 bases separating them. Clones were read by immunoSEQ multiplex PCR, and TCRdb kept only the in-frame ones, dropping some. The table shows approximately 110,000 clones, with approximately 85% occurring only once. Urothelial carcinoma affected the patients, and it was locally advanced or metastatic. This sequence was found in a man aged 50-60 years with urothelial cancer. This rearrangement joins TRBV6-1 to TRBJ2-1; D is undetermined. This specimen consisted of PBMCs, obtained around atezolizumab (anti-PD-L1) treatment. CDR3 sequence: CASSEWASSYNEQFF. As DNA, the CDR3 is TGTGCCAGCAGTGAGTGGGCGAGCTCCTACAATGAGCAGTTCTTC.